What follows is one T cell receptor beta chain and its context. It lacks a known antigen. Base-call qualities are not available, and no considerably larger clone is one nucleotide away. CDR1 MNHEY and CDR2 SVGAGI were looked up in the germline V gene. V trim: 7 bases; J trim: 4 bases; unmatched bases: 4. There are 14 amino acids in the CDR3, from cysteine to phenylalanine inclusive. Only the CDR3 portion is preserved as DNA: 42 bases, with reading frame beginning at the first base. The source of the sample is a study of cytomegalovirus exposure and HLA in healthy donors (dated by TCRdb to the late 2010s). About the study as a whole: The 650 to 800 repertoires of the first cohort and the 110 or so validation repertoires were produced on the same platform, according to a later analysis. The study was designed to test whether signatures of past pathogen exposure could be identified by cataloging public T cell receptors. A separate validation cohort of more than 100 different subjects was used in addition to the roughly 700-subject first cohort. The study combined high-throughput TCR immunosequencing, statistical association of individual TCRs with disease status, and machine learning to predict cytomegalovirus infection status.

Points the paper makes about the study in general: The classifier was reported to diagnose cytomegalovirus status with high specificity and sensitivity in both the original and validation cohorts. Of the cluster scores, around 95% were above 0 in a later analysis, which found that TCRs clustered in the first cohort also tended to co-occur in the 130 or so validation repertoires. A total of 150 to 200 TCR beta chains were listed by the study as associated with cytomegalovirus. A later analysis had no HLA typing for the validation cohort, so co-occurrence there was scored across all 110 or so repertoires. Most TCR sequences were observed very rarely across donors, whereas some public TCRs were present in many individuals. In vitro tests confirmed that a few of the cytomegalovirus-associated TCR beta chains recognize cytomegalovirus antigens. The authors suggested that the approach could potentially be extended to other disease states and immunological phenotypes.

Libraries were prepared through the immunoSEQ multiplex PCR assay. Concerning the study's data processing: To diagnose cytomegalovirus status from the catalog of TCR beta chain sequences, a statistical classification framework was built. The source is immuneACCESS, and TCRdb retained only in-frame sequences with V and J called. Part of the clones is not carried over; for the studies checked, unresolved V genes explain less than half of this, and the remainder is unexplained. D and trimming come from the DNA, and the V and J calls and clone size come from that table. A total of roughly 60,000 clones appear in this sample, about 92% of them only once. 1% to 1.5% of the sample is held by the ten biggest clonotypes. Donors formed part of the validation cohort, which comprised about 130 subjects and was distinct from the first cohort of several hundred subjects.

The clonotype originates from a young woman in good health and CMV-seronegative. The sample consisted of PBMCs. The rearranged segments are TRBV6-5 and TRBJ2-1; 10 bases in the junction line up with TRBD2. The bases are TGTGCCAGCAACTCACTAGCGGGGTACAATGAGCAGTTCTTC. Its amino acids are CASNSLAGYNEQFF.